One sample yielded the 13 T cell receptor beta chains listed below, sequenced in a study of cytotoxic CD8 clonotypes in ibrutinib-treated CLL. TCRdb's copy holds only in-frame clones and misses some; the assay was immunoSEQ multiplex PCR. The data show roughly 300,000 clones, around 69% seen once. The specimen was PBMCs, collected at disease progression, from a patient treated with ibrutinib. The origin of the receptors is a human donor with chronic lymphocytic leukemia.

This chain joins TRBV7-2 and TRBJ2-5; D gene uncertain. The V end lost 5 bases, the J end lost 4 bases, and 14 bases lay between the germline ends. This CDR3 contains 14 residues. The germline V gene has CDR1 SGHTA and CDR2 FQGNSA. This CDR3 reads CASSPPQSPETQYF. DNA for the CDR3: TGTGCCAGCAGCCCACCGCAGTCTCCAGAGACCCAGTACTTC.

The rearrangement joins TRBV27 to TRBJ2-3; D remains ambiguous. The CDR3 spans 13 residues. Germline lookup yields CDR1 MNHEY and CDR2 SMNVEV (reference sequence). Trimming left V 4 bases short and J 2 bases short, with 7 bases between. The CDR3 region is CASSWWTTDTQYF. CDR3 DNA sequence: TGTGCCAGCAGTTGGTGGACCACAGATACGCAGTATTTT.

The chain employs TRBV28 and TRBJ2-5; a possible D gene is TRBD2 (5 bases). Germline V lookup: CDR1 MDHEN, CDR2 SYDVKM. CDR3 length equals 15 residues. Trimming removed 3 bases from V and 3 bases from J, with 14 bases in between. The CDR3 DNA reads as TGTGCCAGCAGTTTCCCAATTCCGCGGGAAGAGACCCAGTACTTC. Translating it yields CASSFPIPREETQYF. Complete variable domain (other parts from reference TRBV28 and TRBJ2-5): DVKVTQSSRYLVKRTGEKVFLECVQDMDHENMFWYRQDPGLGLRLIYFSYDVKMKEKGDIPEGYSVSREKKERFSLILESASTNQTSMYLCASSFPIPREETQYFGPGTRLLVL.

V usage is TRBV4-1 and J usage is TRBJ1-4, with 7 positions matching TRBD1. Germline V lookup: CDR1 MGHRA, CDR2 YSYEKL. Trimming took 2 bases from V and 3 from J; bases not matched to a gene: 9. CDR3 length equals 17 residues. In nucleotides, the CDR3 is TGCGCCAGCAGCCAACGACAGGGAAGCGTGGCTAATGAAAAACTGTTTTTT. Amino acid sequence: CASSQRQGSVANEKLFF.

The chain recombines TRBV2 with TRBJ2-1, with TRBD2 matching 7 bases. V trimming: 7 bases; J trimming: 8 bases; junction bases outside the gene matches: 5. This CDR3 comprises 12 residues. The germline gives CDR1 SNHLY, CDR2 FYNNEI. The chain's CDR3 is CASTGTIYEQFF. In DNA form, the CDR3 reads TGTGCCAGCACCGGGACTATCTATGAGCAGTTCTTC.

This chain uses TRBV7-2 with TRBJ2-7; TRBD1 aligns across 11 bases. The trim removed 1 base at V and 9 bases at J, leaving 11 bases unmatched. The CDR3 is 16 residues long. Germline values: CDR1 SGHTA, CDR2 FQGNSA. Here the CDR3 reads CASSLVLGQGAGRQYF. The CDR3 nucleotides read TGTGCCAGCAGCTTAGTACTTGGACAGGGGGCGGGACGGCAGTACTTC.

This chain connects TRBV19 to TRBJ1-6; D call uncertain. The CDR3 loop spans 16 amino acids. Germline lookup yields CDR1 LNHDA and CDR2 SQIVND (reference sequence). Deletions cut 3 bases from V and 7 bases from J, with 16 bases between. The CDR3, as DNA: TGTGCCAGTAGTATTGCGGGATCCCCCCTCAATTCACCCCTCCACTTT. It encodes CASSIAGSPLNSPLHF.

The chain joins TRBV9 to TRBJ1-2; a weak D match, TRBD1 (5 bases). V shed 5 bases and J shed 5 bases, with 7 bases lying between them. Germline V lookup: CDR1 SGDLS, CDR2 YYNGEE. The CDR3 is made up of 11 amino acids. In nucleotides, the CDR3 is TGTGCCAGCAGGCAGGGATATGGCTACACCTTC. Translating gives CASRQGYGYTF.

DNA for the CDR3: TGTGCCAGCGGCGACAGGGTCTCATCCTACAATGAGCAGTTCTTC. This sequence encodes CASGDRVSSYNEQFF. The J gene is TRBJ2-1, the V gene TRBV9; 7 bases align to TRBD1. Trimming cost V 7 bases and J 1 base; bases outside gene matches: 8. Germline lookup yields CDR1 SGDLS and CDR2 YYNGEE. The CDR3 has 15 residues.

This rearrangement joins TRBV10-3 to TRBJ2-5; 8 bases line up with TRBD1. The V gene end was trimmed by 3 bases and the J gene end by 0 bases; junction bases not matched to a gene: 3. CDR1 and CDR2 from the germline V gene are ENHRY and SYGVKD. The CDR3 has 15 amino acids. The CDR3 sequence: CAISEQGENQETQYF. The CDR3 DNA follows: TGTGCCATCAGTGAACAGGGGGAAAACCAAGAGACCCAGTACTTC.

This rearrangement joins TRBV10-3 to TRBJ2-7; a possible D gene is TRBD1 (5 bases). Trimming removed 7 bases at V and 0 bases at J, with 10 bases between. The CDR3 is 13 residues long. CDR1 and CDR2 from the germline V gene are ENHRY and SYGVKD. CDR3 amino acids: CAIKGLHSYEQYF. Here the CDR3 DNA reads TGTGCCATCAAGGGGCTACACTCCTACGAGCAGTACTTC.

The V call is TRBV6-1, the J call TRBJ1-6; the match to TRBD1 covers 9 bases. The trim removed 4 bases at V and 7 bases at J, leaving 8 bases unmatched. There are 16 residues in the CDR3. Germline lookup yields CDR1 MNHNS and CDR2 SASEGT. CDR3: CASSGGTGTTNSPLHF. The CDR3 DNA sequence: TGTGCCAGCAGTGGGGGGACAGGGACTACGAATTCACCCCTCCACTTT.

This sequence joins TRBV4-1 and TRBJ1-1; D gene uncertain. The germline CDR1 and CDR2 sequences are MGHRA and YSYEKL. The CDR3 covers 16 residues. V was clipped by 4 bases and J by 1 base, with 16 bases between them. The chain's CDR3 is CASSPSQRTGNTEAFF. Written as DNA, the CDR3 is TGCGCCAGCAGCCCCTCGCAAAGGACGGGGAACACTGAAGCTTTCTTT.